This T cell receptor (beta chain) originates from a study of T-cell reconstitution after alpha-beta-depleted transplantation in children. This CDR3 region has 15 residues. Trimming left V 4 bases short and J 9 bases short, with 19 bases between. CDR1 SGHKS and CDR2 YYEKEE come from the germline V gene (reference sequence). Using unique molecular identifiers, the investigators prepared the TCRbeta library. MiXCR, applied by TCRdb to the PCR reads, yields one record per CDR3 protein. The data show about 230,000 distinct CDR3 sequences, 7.5% to 10% seen once. Sequenced material: PBMCs from the stem cell graft donor, taken from the stem cell graft. This TCR was recovered from a human donor who donated a stem cell graft to a child with SCID. This chain connects TRBV5-5 to TRBJ2-2; the D gene could be TRBD1 or TRBD2 (5 bases each). The CDR3 bases are TGTGCCAGCAGCCTAACACGGACCCGGGACCGGGAGCTGTTTTTT. Encoded protein: CASSLTRTRDRELFF.